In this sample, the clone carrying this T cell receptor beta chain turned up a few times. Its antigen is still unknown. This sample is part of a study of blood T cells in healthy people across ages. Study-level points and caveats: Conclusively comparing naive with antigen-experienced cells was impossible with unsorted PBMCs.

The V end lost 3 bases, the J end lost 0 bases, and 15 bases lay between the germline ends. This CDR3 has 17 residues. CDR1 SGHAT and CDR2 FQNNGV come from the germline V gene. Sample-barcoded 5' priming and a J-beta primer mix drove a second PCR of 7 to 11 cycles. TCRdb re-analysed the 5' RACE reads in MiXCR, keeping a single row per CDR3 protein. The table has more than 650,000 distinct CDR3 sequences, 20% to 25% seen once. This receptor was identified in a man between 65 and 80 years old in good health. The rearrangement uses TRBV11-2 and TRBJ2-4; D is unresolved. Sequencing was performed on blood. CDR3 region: CASSFKRDLLAKNIQYF. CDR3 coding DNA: TGTGCCAGCAGCTTTAAGCGTGATCTATTAGCCAAAAACATTCAGTACTTC.